This entry lists 18 T cell receptor beta chains sequenced from one sample in a study of blood T cell repertoires in COVID-19. TCRdb's table, derived via immunoSEQ multiplex PCR, lists solely in-frame clones and lacks some. The sample includes approximately 190,000 clones, roughly 80% of them seen just once. Sequenced material: peripheral blood. Receptor source: a middle-aged woman with acute or convalescent COVID-19.

The chain carries TRBV2 and TRBJ2-7; 10 bases line up with TRBD2. J gave up 1 base and V 6 bases, and 6 bases lay outside the gene matches. CDR1 is SNHLY and CDR2 is FYNNEI in the germline V gene. CDR3 size: 15 residues. CDR3 protein: CASSPWTSGSYEQYF. The CDR3 DNA sequence: TGTGCCAGCAGCCCTTGGACTAGCGGATCCTACGAGCAGTACTTC.

This chain uses TRBV5-4 with TRBJ2-5, with a weak D call TRBD2 (6 bases). The CDR3 extends over 13 amino acids. V was cut by 2 bases and J by 3 bases, with 8 bases left in between. Germline V gene data show CDR1 as SGHNT and CDR2 as YYREEE (reference sequence). Written as DNA, the CDR3 is TGTGCCAGCAGCTTTACGGGGGAAGAGACCCAGTACTTC. Its protein is CASSFTGEETQYF. Combining the CDR3 with reference TRBV5-4 and TRBJ2-5 gives the whole variable domain ETGVTQSPTHLIKTRGQQVTLRCSSQSGHNTVSWYQQALGQGPQFIFQYYREEENGRGNFPPRFSGLQFPNYSSELNVNALELDDSALYLCASSFTGEETQYFGPGTRLLVL.

The table lists this clone with a count of one. This chain uses TRBV30 with TRBJ1-6; D gene ambiguous. V was trimmed by 0 bases and J by 10 bases, leaving 10 bases between them. Germline V CDR1 and CDR2: GTSNPN, SVGIG (reference sequence). This CDR3 is built from 13 residues. The chain's CDR3 is CAWSVLRVSPLHF. CDR3 DNA: TGTGCCTGGAGTGTTTTGAGGGTATCACCCCTCCACTTT.

The chain recombines TRBV27 with TRBJ2-7; 10 bases line up with TRBD1. Germline CDR1 MNHEY, CDR2 SMNVEV (reference sequence). The CDR3 consists of 16 residues. V trimming: 2 bases; J trimming: 2 bases; junction bases outside the gene matches: 6. The CDR3 sequence: CASSLISGQGTYEQYF. The CDR3 region has the DNA TGTGCCAGCAGTTTAATTTCGGGACAGGGGACCTACGAGCAGTACTTC.

This chain uses TRBV10-3 with TRBJ2-1, with D maybe TRBD1 (6 bases). V lost 4 bases to trimming and J lost 0 bases, with 19 bases between them. There are 18 residues in the CDR3. Per the germline V gene, CDR1 is ENHRY and CDR2 is SYGVKD. CDR3: CAISGGQGTSSSYNEQFF. The CDR3 coding sequence is TGTGCCATCAGTGGTGGGCAGGGGACCTCCAGCTCCTACAATGAGCAGTTCTTC.

The chain uses TRBV7-3 and TRBJ2-3; D unresolved. Germline V lookup: CDR1 SGHTA, CDR2 FQGTGA. The V end lost 4 bases, the J end lost 1 base, and 9 bases lay between the germline ends. The CDR3 consists of 14 residues. This CDR3 reads CASSSSQGTDTQYF. DNA of the CDR3: TGTGCCAGCAGCTCCTCGCAGGGCACAGATACGCAGTATTTT. The entire variable domain, with the rest obtained from reference TRBV7-3 and TRBJ2-3, is as follows: GAGVSQTPSNKVTEKGKYVELRCDPISGHTALYWYRQSLGQGPEFLIYFQGTGAADDSGLPNDRFFAVRPEGSVSTLKIQRTERGDSAVYLCASSSSQGTDTQYFGPGTRLTVL.

The rearrangement links TRBV24-1 to TRBJ2-1, with D possibly matching TRBD2 (5 bases). The V and J ends lost 4 bases and 6 bases respectively, with 15 bases between them. Germline V CDR1 and CDR2: KGHDR, SFDVKD. CDR3 length: 15 residues. The CDR3 loop reads CATSDPRTLLNEQFF. In DNA, the CDR3 is TGTGCCACCAGTGACCCCCGGACTCTCCTCAATGAGCAGTTCTTC.

The chain carries TRBV3-1 (or the pseudogene TRBV3-2) and TRBJ1-1; no reliable D call. Trimming removed 0 bases from V and 5 bases from J, with 10 bases in between. The CDR3 loop spans 14 amino acids. Germline values: CDR1 LGHDT, CDR2 YNNKEL (reference sequence). The CDR3 protein is CASSQDSSGTEAFF. In DNA, the CDR3 is TGTGCCAGCAGCCAAGACAGTTCCGGGACTGAAGCTTTCTTT.

The chain carries TRBV28 and TRBJ2-5, with 8 bases identical to TRBD1. The CDR3 has 13 residues. Germline values: CDR1 MDHEN, CDR2 SYDVKM. V lost 6 bases, J lost 2 bases, and 2 bases stayed unmatched. CDR3 protein: CASRGTGQETQYF. The CDR3 DNA is TGTGCCAGCAGGGGGACAGGTCAAGAGACCCAGTACTTC.

CDR3 DNA sequence: TGTGCCAGCAGCTTACAATTCCCGGCGGCGGTTTTCTTT. Its translation is CASSLQFPAAVFF. This chain links TRBV11-2 with TRBJ1-1; D is uncertain. Germline CDR1 SGHAT, CDR2 FQNNGV. The CDR3 consists of 13 residues. The V end was cut by 2 bases, the J end by 13 bases, with 17 bases between.

CDR3 in DNA: TGTGCCAGTAGTTATAGAGGAGGCTACTTCCACAATGAGCAGTTCTTC. Translation: CASSYRGGYFHNEQFF. J is TRBJ2-1 and V is TRBV19; possibly TRBD2 for D (5 bases). The germline CDR1 and CDR2 sequences are LNHDA and SQIVND (reference sequence). Trimming took off 5 bases at V and 5 bases at J, with 19 bases between the two ends. The CDR3 runs to 16 residues.

This chain connects TRBV5-1 to TRBJ2-7; the match to TRBD1 covers 7 bases. The germline CDR1 and CDR2 sequences are SGHRS and YFSETQ. V shed 2 bases and J 1 base; nucleotides not matched to a gene: 6. CDR3 size: 15 residues. The CDR3 reads CASSFGWDSSYEQYF. The CDR3 bases are TGCGCCAGCAGCTTTGGTTGGGACAGTTCCTACGAGCAGTACTTC.

This sequence joins TRBV3-1 (or the pseudogene TRBV3-2) and TRBJ1-2; 11 positions agree with TRBD1. Losses at the gene ends were 3 bases for V and 7 bases for J; bases not matched to a gene: 13. This CDR3 has 17 amino acids. Germline-derived CDR1 and CDR2 are LGHDT and YNNKEL (reference sequence). CDR3 sequence: CASSHFSTGTGGFGYTF. In DNA, the CDR3 is TGTGCCAGCAGCCACTTCTCAACCGGGACAGGGGGTTTTGGCTACACCTTC.

The rearrangement joins TRBV28 to TRBJ1-5; TRBD1 matches at 9 bases. CDR3 size: 14 residues. V was pared by 3 bases and J by 7 bases, with 4 bases of the junction left unmatched. CDR1 is MDHEN and CDR2 is SYDVKM in the germline V gene. In DNA form, the CDR3 reads TGTGCCAGCAGTTTGGGGACAGGGTGGCAGCCCCAGCATTTT. It codes for CASSLGTGWQPQHF.

The chain has TRBV11-2 and TRBJ1-5; weak D call: TRBD1 (6 bases). Germline V gene sequence: CDR1 SGHAT, CDR2 FQNNGV. The CDR3 has 14 amino acids. Trimming removed 0 bases at V and 7 bases at J, with 10 bases between. For the CDR3, the DNA is TGTGCCAGCAGCTTAGATAGGGGGGGCCAGCCCCAGCATTTT. This codes for CASSLDRGGQPQHF.

The chain employs TRBV28 and TRBJ2-1; possible D gene TRBD1, 6 bases. The V and J ends lost 10 bases and 0 bases respectively, with 10 bases between them. Germline-derived CDR1 and CDR2 are MDHEN and SYDVKM. The CDR3 contains 13 residues. The DNA for the CDR3 is TGTGCCATACAGGGAAGCTCCTACAATGAGCAGTTCTTC. Its protein product is CAIQGSSYNEQFF.

The genes are TRBV6-4 and TRBJ2-1; weak D call: TRBD2 (6 bases). Trimming took 5 bases from V and 7 from J, leaving 12 bases between them. Germline assignment: CDR1 MRHNA and CDR2 SNTAGT. CDR3 size: 13 residues. The CDR3 reads CASSRDLTNEQFF. The CDR3 nucleotides are TGTGCCAGCAGTCGGGACTTGACGAATGAGCAGTTCTTC.

The rearrangement links TRBV28 to TRBJ1-5; 9 bases fit TRBD1. The V gene's germline CDR1 is MDHEN and CDR2 SYDVKM. V dropped 5 bases and J dropped 8; count of bases not matched to a gene: 10. This CDR3 region has 15 residues. CDR3 residues: CASSPITGGIKPQHF. The CDR3 nucleotides are TGTGCCAGCAGTCCTATTACAGGGGGCATTAAGCCCCAGCATTTT.